The 27 T cell receptor beta chains below all came from one sample that was sequenced in a study of cytomegalovirus exposure and HLA in healthy donors. With 60 Vbeta and 13 Jbeta primers, the PCR was carried out. The method was immunoSEQ multiplex PCR; TCRdb's version includes in-frame clones alone and lacks a portion of them. The sample shows tens of thousands of clones, 55% to 75% of them seen only once. Sequenced material: PBMCs. These receptors originate from a man in his forties in good health and CMV-seropositive.

This chain uses TRBV2 with TRBJ2-1; 12 nucleotides match TRBD1. Germline V CDR1 and CDR2: SNHLY, FYNNEI. The CDR3 runs 16 residues. V trimming: 8 bases; J trimming: 7 bases; junction bases outside the gene matches: 12. The CDR3 sequence: CASALPGTGGLNEQFF. The CDR3 nucleotides read TGTGCCAGCGCCCTCCCCGGGACAGGGGGCTTGAATGAGCAGTTCTTC.

The chain is built from TRBV14 and TRBJ2-1, with 12 bases identical to TRBD2. This CDR3 comprises 16 residues. Germline values: CDR1 SGHDN, CDR2 FVKESK. V was pared by 1 base and J by 7 bases, with 5 bases of the junction left unmatched. CDR3: CASSQGLAGGQNEQFF. CDR3 coding DNA: TGTGCCAGCAGCCAAGGGCTAGCGGGGGGGCAGAATGAGCAGTTCTTC.

This rearrangement joins TRBV4-1 to TRBJ2-3; TRBD1 agrees at 7 bases. Looked up from germline, CDR1 is MGHRA and CDR2 is YSYEKL. The CDR3 has 16 amino acids. V lost 4 bases and J lost 6; bases outside the gene matches: 13. As DNA, the CDR3 is TGCGCCAGCAGCCTAGGTGGGGGACAGCGTAAGGATACGCAGTATTTT. Translation: CASSLGGGQRKDTQYF.

There are a few counts of this clone. V gene TRBV6-5 combines with J gene TRBJ1-6; D is unclear. The CDR3 contains 16 residues. V was trimmed by 4 bases and J by 5 bases, leaving 15 bases between them. The germline V gene has CDR1 MNHEY and CDR2 SVGAGI. CDR3 protein: CASSSGLSADNSPLHF. The CDR3 region has the DNA TGTGCCAGCAGTTCCGGGCTTTCAGCGGATAATTCACCCCTCCACTTT.

The sample holds a few counts of this clone. The chain is built from TRBV27 and TRBJ2-7, with 8 bases identical to TRBD2. V shed 3 bases and J 3 bases; nucleotides not matched to a gene: 1. The CDR3 consists of 13 residues. CDR1 is MNHEY and CDR2 is SMNVEV in the germline V gene (reference sequence). This CDR3 is CASSLGTSYEQYF. In DNA form, the CDR3 reads TGTGCCAGCAGTTTGGGGACTAGCTACGAGCAGTACTTC.

The chain joins TRBV25-1 to TRBJ2-1, with TRBD2 matching 8 bases. Per germline, CDR1 MGHDK and CDR2 SYGVNS. J lost 8 bases, V lost 9 bases, and 6 bases had no gene match. This CDR3 contains 12 residues. DNA for the CDR3: TGTGCCAGTAGTAGCGGGGACCATGAGCAGTTCTTC. This translates into CASSSGDHEQFF.

The V and J genes are TRBV13 and TRBJ1-6, with 7 positions matching TRBD1. After removal of 4 bases from V and 2 bases from J, the junction contained 2 bases not matched to a gene. Germline CDR1 reads PRHDT; CDR2 reads FYEKMQ (reference sequence). This CDR3 comprises 15 residues. CDR3 amino acids: CASSSQGAYNSPLHF. CDR3 nucleotide sequence: TGTGCCAGCAGCTCCCAGGGGGCCTATAATTCACCCCTCCACTTT. The variable domain in full, with the rest retrieved from reference TRBV13 and TRBJ1-6, is AAGVIQSPRHLIKEKRETATLKCYPIPRHDTVYWYQQGPGQDPQFLISFYEKMQSDKGSIPDRFSAQQFSDYHSELNMSSLELGDSALYFCASSSQGAYNSPLHFGNGTRLTVT.

The chain has TRBV4-1 and TRBJ2-2; a weak D match, TRBD2 (5 bases). Trimming took 0 bases from V and 4 from J, leaving 12 bases between them. The CDR3 is 16 amino acids. Germline V CDR1 and CDR2: MGHRA, YSYEKL. The CDR3 region has the DNA TGCGCCAGCAGCCAAGATCCTAGCCGTATCACCGGGGAGCTGTTTTTT. Amino acid sequence: CASSQDPSRITGELFF.

This clone has only a few counts. The chain combines TRBV6-6 with TRBJ1-4, with D perhaps TRBD1 (5 bases). Trimming removed 0 bases at V and 7 bases at J, with 9 bases between. Per germline, CDR1 MNHNY and CDR2 SVGAGI (reference sequence). This CDR3 spans 14 amino acids. CDR3 DNA: TGTGCCAGCAGTTACTCGGGGGGAAGTGAAAAACTGTTTTTT. Translating it yields CASSYSGGSEKLFF.

This rearrangement joins TRBV27 to TRBJ2-7; D gene uncertain. V lost 2 bases and J 0 bases, leaving 11 bases between the germline ends. Looked up from germline, CDR1 is MNHEY and CDR2 is SMNVEV (reference sequence). This CDR3 spans 15 amino acids. The CDR3, as DNA: TGTGCCAGCAGTTTAACTATGAGACCCTCCTACGAGCAGTACTTC. Encoded protein: CASSLTMRPSYEQYF.

The chain links TRBV6-5 to TRBJ1-1; D gene ambiguous. Trimming shortened V by 10 bases and J by 0 bases, and 12 bases separated the two germline ends. This CDR3 region has 13 residues. Germline lookup yields CDR1 MNHEY and CDR2 SVGAGI. The CDR3 spells CATGNSMNTEAFF. The DNA for the CDR3 is TGTGCCACCGGTAATAGTATGAACACTGAAGCTTTCTTT.

CDR3 region: CASSHRGLNEKLFF. In DNA, the CDR3 is TGTGCCAGTAGTCACAGGGGGCTAAATGAAAAACTGTTTTTT. The chain combines TRBV19 with TRBJ1-4, with 9 bases identical to TRBD1. The V and J ends lost 5 bases and 5 bases, in that order; junction bases with no gene match: 3. Germline CDR1 reads LNHDA; CDR2 reads SQIVND (reference sequence). CDR3 length: 14 amino acids.

This clone was recorded only once. The CDR3 loop reads CASRSSGTANYEQYF. The CDR3 DNA reads TGTGCCAGCAGATCCTCCGGGACAGCCAATTACGAGCAGTACTTC. This chain links TRBV28 with TRBJ2-7, with 7 bases lining up with TRBD1. J lost 4 bases, V lost 6 bases, and 12 bases had no gene match. CDR1 and CDR2 (germline): MDHEN, SYDVKM. This CDR3 has 15 amino acids.

The chain links TRBV7-6 to TRBJ2-7, with D possibly being TRBD1 (6 bases). This CDR3 is built from 12 residues. The germline V gene has CDR1 SGHVS and CDR2 FNYEAQ. Trimming removed 4 bases at V and 8 bases at J, with 12 bases between. CDR3 loop: CASSSRQAQQYF. The CDR3 DNA follows: TGTGCCAGCAGCTCCAGACAGGCTCAGCAGTACTTC. The variable domain in full, with the rest retrieved from reference TRBV7-6 and TRBJ2-7, is GAGVSQSPRYKVTKRGQDVALRCDPISGHVSLYWYRQALGQGPEFLTYFNYEAQQDKSGLPNDRFSAERPEGSISTLTIQRTEQRDSAMYRCASSSRQAQQYFGPGTRLTVT.

The chain joins TRBV11-1 to TRBJ2-7, with TRBD1 matching over 9 bases. J gave up 5 bases and V 5 bases, and 10 bases lay outside the gene matches. This CDR3 is built from 15 residues. Germline V gene data show CDR1 as SGHAT and CDR2 as FQDESV (reference sequence). The CDR3 DNA sequence: TGTGCCAGCAGCGTCACGACAGGGGGGTCGAACGAGCAGTACTTC. Residues: CASSVTTGGSNEQYF.

V and J are TRBV5-6 and TRBJ1-2; 8 nucleotides line up with TRBD1. Germline-derived CDR1 and CDR2 are SGHDT and YYEEEE. The CDR3 contains 15 residues. J was trimmed by 7 bases and V by 4 bases; bases with no gene match: 12. CDR3 in DNA: TGTGCCAGCAGCCCGGGGACAGGCTCTTACTTTGGCTACACCTTC. Its protein is CASSPGTGSYFGYTF.

V is TRBV5-4 and J is TRBJ2-4, with 7 bases that match TRBD2. The germline V gene encodes CDR1 SGHNT and CDR2 YYREEE (reference sequence). The CDR3 extends over 13 amino acids. The trim removed 7 bases at V and 8 bases at J, leaving 9 bases unmatched. CDR3 in amino acids: CASSGGERHIQYF. DNA for the CDR3: TGTGCCAGCTCTGGGGGGGAGAGGCACATTCAGTACTTC.

The CDR3 DNA reads as TGTGCCAGCAGCTTGTTCCCCCTAAGGGACAGGGACTACGAGCAGTACTTC. It encodes CASSLFPLRDRDYEQYF. The J gene is TRBJ2-7, the V gene TRBV5-4; 9 bases fit TRBD1. The CDR3 covers 17 residues. The V gene's germline CDR1 is SGHNT and CDR2 YYREEE (reference sequence). Trimming at V came to 1 base and at J to 3 bases, leaving 11 bases not matched to a gene.

J is TRBJ1-1 and V is TRBV29-1; D is possibly TRBD1 (5 bases). The CDR3 extends over 12 amino acids. Trimming left V 6 bases short and J 1 base short, with 9 bases between. CDR1 is SQVTM, CDR2 ANQGSEA, per germline. The chain's CDR3 is CSVGRGNTEAFF. The CDR3 nucleotides read TGCAGCGTGGGGAGGGGGAACACTGAAGCTTTCTTT.

J is TRBJ1-1 and V is TRBV9, with TRBD1 matching 7 bases. V shed 2 bases and J 6 bases; nucleotides not matched to a gene: 7. Germline V gene lookup returns CDR1 SGDLS and CDR2 YYNGEE. The CDR3 covers 14 residues. The CDR3 nucleotides read TGTGCCAGCAGCGTGCTAACAGGGGCGGCTGAAGCTTTCTTT. Amino acids: CASSVLTGAAEAFF.

There are a few counts of this clone. J is TRBJ1-1 and V is TRBV30, with 9 positions matching TRBD1. Germline lookup yields CDR1 GTSNPN and CDR2 SVGIG (reference sequence). V shed 4 bases, J shed 3 bases, and the junction held 15 bases outside the gene matches. The CDR3 is 17 amino acids. The CDR3 protein is CAWTDPGQGRGDTEAFF. For the CDR3, the DNA is TGTGCCTGGACCGACCCGGGACAGGGCCGGGGTGACACTGAAGCTTTCTTT. The entire variable domain, with the rest obtained from reference TRBV30 and TRBJ1-1, is as follows: SQTIHQWPATLVQPVGSPLSLECTVEGTSNPNLYWYRQAAGRGLQLLFYSVGIGQISSEVPQNLSASRPQDRQFILSSKKLLLSDSGFYLCAWTDPGQGRGDTEAFFGQGTRLTVV.

V gene TRBV4-3 combines with J gene TRBJ1-2; D might be TRBD1 (6 bases). Germline V gene lookup returns CDR1 LGHNA and CDR2 YSLEER. With 3 bases removed from V and 1 base from J, the gap between germline ends came to 12 bases. The CDR3 contains 15 residues. The CDR3 DNA reads TGCGCCAGCAGCCAGTCGACAGGACTTAACTATGGCTACACCTTC. Translating gives CASSQSTGLNYGYTF.

The chain has TRBV7-9 and TRBJ2-5; a possible D gene is TRBD2 (5 bases). CDR3 size: 13 residues. With 1 base removed from V and 4 bases from J, the gap between germline ends came to 7 bases. The germline V gene has CDR1 SEHNR and CDR2 FQNEAQ (reference sequence). This CDR3 reads CASSLVSGETQYF. CDR3 in DNA: TGTGCCAGCAGCTTAGTCAGCGGAGAGACCCAGTACTTC.

The V call is TRBV7-8, the J call TRBJ2-5; D possibly corresponds to TRBD1 (6 bases). The V gene lost 1 base and the J gene lost 3 bases, with 6 bases spanning the gap. Germline V lookup: CDR1 SGHVS, CDR2 FQNEAQ. This CDR3 has 13 residues. The CDR3 bases are TGTGCCAGCAGCTTAGACAGGGAAGAGACCCAGTACTTC. Translation gives CASSLDREETQYF.

J is TRBJ1-1 and V is TRBV5-6, with no clear D. Between the trimmed V and J ends, which lost 0 bases and 1 base, there was a span of 7 bases. The germline gives CDR1 SGHDT, CDR2 YYEEEE. The CDR3 is made up of 14 amino acids. Written as DNA, the CDR3 is TGTGCCAGCAGCTTGGCCGGTTGGAACACTGAAGCTTTCTTT. Translation gives CASSLAGWNTEAFF.

This chain joins TRBV5-5 and TRBJ1-5; D remains ambiguous. The CDR3 extends over 14 amino acids. Trimming left V 0 bases short and J 3 bases short, with 7 bases between. Germline V lookup: CDR1 SGHKS, CDR2 YYEKEE (reference sequence). CDR3 bases: TGTGCCAGCAGCTTGGGGGAGACCAATCAGCCCCAGCATTTT. Protein: CASSLGETNQPQHF. Looking up the rest from reference TRBV5-5 and TRBJ1-5 gives the full variable domain: DAGVTQSPTHLIKTRGQQVTLRCSPISGHKSVSWYQQVLGQGPQFIFQYYEKEERGRGNFPDRFSARQFPNYSSELNVNALLLGDSALYLCASSLGETNQPQHFGDGTRLSIL.

This clone came up once. The chain employs TRBV5-1 and TRBJ2-7, with a tentative D call TRBD1 (5 bases). V was pared by 2 bases and J by 0 bases, with 9 bases between. CDR1 is SGHRS and CDR2 is YFSETQ in the germline V gene. CDR3 size: 14 residues. CDR3 DNA: TGCGCCAGCAGCTTACAGGAGAGCTCCTACGAGCAGTACTTC. Amino acid sequence: CASSLQESSYEQYF.